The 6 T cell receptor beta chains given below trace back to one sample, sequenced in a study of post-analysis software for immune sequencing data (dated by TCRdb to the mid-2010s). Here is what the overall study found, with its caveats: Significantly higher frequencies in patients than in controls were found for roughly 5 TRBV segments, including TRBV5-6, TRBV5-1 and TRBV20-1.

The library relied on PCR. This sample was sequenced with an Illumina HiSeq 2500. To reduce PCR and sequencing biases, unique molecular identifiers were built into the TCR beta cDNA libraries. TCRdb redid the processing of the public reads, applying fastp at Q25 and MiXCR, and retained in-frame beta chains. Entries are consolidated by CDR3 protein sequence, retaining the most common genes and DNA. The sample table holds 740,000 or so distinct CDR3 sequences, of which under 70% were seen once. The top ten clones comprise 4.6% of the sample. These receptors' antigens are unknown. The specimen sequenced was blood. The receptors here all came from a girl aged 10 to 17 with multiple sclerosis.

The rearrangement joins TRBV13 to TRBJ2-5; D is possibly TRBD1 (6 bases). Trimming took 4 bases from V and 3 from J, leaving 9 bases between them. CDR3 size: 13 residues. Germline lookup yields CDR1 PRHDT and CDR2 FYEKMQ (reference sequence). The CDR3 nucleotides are TGTGCCAGCAGCTGGAACAGGGAAGAGACCCAGTACTTC. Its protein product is CASSWNREETQYF.

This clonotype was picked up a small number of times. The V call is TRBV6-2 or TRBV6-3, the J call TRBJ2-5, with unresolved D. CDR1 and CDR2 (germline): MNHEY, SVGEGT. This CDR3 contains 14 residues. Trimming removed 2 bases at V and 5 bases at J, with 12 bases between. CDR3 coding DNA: TGTGCCAGCAGTTACGAGCGTGCGGTCGAGACCCAGTACTTC. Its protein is CASSYERAVETQYF.

In nucleotides, the CDR3 is TGTGCCTTCGGAGAGGGCGCTAGCACCGGGGAGCTGTTTTTT. Protein product: CAFGEGASTGELFF. The chain carries TRBV7-6 and TRBJ2-2, with a possible D match to TRBD2 (5 bases). CDR3 length equals 14 residues. With 11 bases removed from V and 4 bases from J, the gap between germline ends came to 17 bases. The V gene's germline CDR1 is SGHVS and CDR2 FNYEAQ.

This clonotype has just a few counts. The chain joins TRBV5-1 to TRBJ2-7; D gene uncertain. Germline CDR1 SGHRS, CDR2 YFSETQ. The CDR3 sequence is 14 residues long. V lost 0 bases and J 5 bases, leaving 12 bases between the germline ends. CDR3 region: CASSLGGILDEQYF. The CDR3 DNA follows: TGCGCCAGCAGCTTGGGGGGTATACTCGACGAGCAGTACTTC. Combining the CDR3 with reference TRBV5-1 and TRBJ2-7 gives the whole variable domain KAGVTQTPRYLIKTRGQQVTLSCSPISGHRSVSWYQQTPGQGLQFLFEYFSETQRNKGNFPGRFSGRQFSNSRSEMNVSTLELGDSALYLCASSLGGILDEQYFGPGTRLTVT.

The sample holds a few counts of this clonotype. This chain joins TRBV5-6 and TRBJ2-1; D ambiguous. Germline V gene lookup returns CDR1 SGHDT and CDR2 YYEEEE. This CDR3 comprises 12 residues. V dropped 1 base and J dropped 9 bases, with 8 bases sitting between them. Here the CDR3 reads CASSLRGGEQFF. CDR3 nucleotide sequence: TGTGCCAGCAGCTTGCGTGGCGGTGAGCAGTTCTTC.

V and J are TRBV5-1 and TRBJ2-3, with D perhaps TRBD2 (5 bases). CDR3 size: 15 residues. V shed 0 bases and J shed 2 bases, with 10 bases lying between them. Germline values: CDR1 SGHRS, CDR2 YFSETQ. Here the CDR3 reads CASSLGGPNTDTQYF. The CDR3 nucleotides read TGCGCCAGCAGCTTGGGCGGGCCAAACACAGATACGCAGTATTTT. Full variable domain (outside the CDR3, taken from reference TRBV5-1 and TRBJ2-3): KAGVTQTPRYLIKTRGQQVTLSCSPISGHRSVSWYQQTPGQGLQFLFEYFSETQRNKGNFPGRFSGRQFSNSRSEMNVSTLELGDSALYLCASSLGGPNTDTQYFGPGTRLTVL.